This TCR beta chain was identified during a study of Graves' ophthalmopathy and Graves' hyperthyroidism (dated by TCRdb to the late 2010s). For the study in its entirety: Peripheral blood was collected at initial diagnosis, before any treatment. To tell Graves' ophthalmopathy apart from Graves' hyperthyroidism, and to predict which patients would progress to ophthalmopathy, the study relied on TCR beta repertoire signatures. In total, 135 blood samples were TCR-sequenced: 40 to 45 ophthalmopathy, approximately 80 hyperthyroidism and 17 hyperthyroidism-to-ophthalmopathy patients. To explore V-J signatures that distinguish ophthalmopathy from hyperthyroidism, a discovery set of 100 patients was enrolled, made up of about 40 with ophthalmopathy and around 57 with stable hyperthyroidism. An independent validation cohort was composed of 18 to 20 hyperthyroidism patients and about 17 patients who later progressed from hyperthyroidism to ophthalmopathy. In roughly six hyperthyroidism patients, T-cell repertoires of thyroid tissue and blood were compared. Following sample collection, hyperthyroidism patients were given methimazole at a starting dose of 30 mg daily, and ophthalmopathy patients were given high-dose intravenous methylprednisolone. The 90 or so discovery patients were randomly split 7:3 into training and test sets.

Stable hyperthyroidism was defined as no progression to ophthalmopathy within 18 months of follow-up. Hyperthyroidism patients were newly diagnosed, with disease duration under 2 months, and aged 18 to 65 years. Patients with other autoimmune diseases, uncontrolled infections, pregnancy or lactation were excluded. Clinical symptoms, serum thyroxine, TRAb, thyroid ultrasound and orbital computed tomography formed the basis of the diagnosis. Using Ficoll-Paque density gradient centrifugation, PBMCs were isolated from approximately 11 ml of fresh peripheral blood. Total RNA was extracted with Trizol reagent and quality-checked on an Agilent 2100 Bioanalyzer. As concerns this clonotype: What antigen it recognizes has not been identified. No much larger clone is present one base from it, and per-base qualities are unavailable.

Summary of the overall study and its limitations: In validation, the model predicted ophthalmopathy progression with more than 70% sensitivity and roughly 72% specificity; more than ten predicted patients were CT-confirmed with GO in a median of about 6.1 months. Sample size was not predetermined statistically, and investigators were not blinded to group allocation. Most of the expanded thyroid clonotypes with a frequency above 0.001 were also detected in blood, and it was suggested that the thyroid immune response may be reflected by blood repertoires. The 13-signature model separated ophthalmopathy from stable hyperthyroidism with 85% to 90% sensitivity and about 81% specificity in cross-validation, and 80%/75% in the test set.

For repertoire sequencing, TCR beta CDR3 regions were amplified from RNA transcripts. The first round of RT-PCR was done with HTBI primers and the Qiagen OneStep RT-PCR kit, and was followed by a second round of multiplex PCR, then size selection and purification. Libraries were sequenced paired-end with 100 bp reads on an Illumina HiSeq2000. In the original analysis: SOAPnuke was used to process the reads, throwing out any read that had adapters, had uncalled bases, had a mean Phred below 15, or lacked an exact constant-primer or identifier match. COPE v1.2.5 was used to merge the high-quality paired reads. Unique nucleotide sequences were defined as clonotypes and aligned to IMGT TRB V, D and J references using MiTCR v1.1. The analysis was limited to V-J combinations with a frequency above 0.0001, which together covered roughly 99% of repertoires. For each V-J combination, a TCR clonal expansion and chaos score was defined as the ratio of F50 clonal expansion to chaos observed in the TCRdist matrix. Welch's t-statistics and random forest were used to reduce features to 13 V-J combinations, which were fed into a naive Bayes classifier. The similarity between thyroid and blood repertoires was quantified using the Morisita-Horn index. TCRdb passed the public sequencing reads through fastp at Q25 and MiXCR, retaining productive beta sequences. For every CDR3 protein sequence, its rows merge into one entry that carries the most common genes and DNA. For this entry, the V and J calls and clone size follow TCRdb and not the study's own pipeline. A total of hundreds of thousands of distinct CDR3 sequences appear in this sample, 20% to 25% of them only once. 2.5% to 3.5% of the sample is in the top ten clones.

The CDR3 runs 14 amino acids, cysteine and phenylalanine included. Of the read, only the CDR3 DNA is kept; its 42 bases are in frame from base 1. CDR1 and CDR2, looked up from the germline V gene (reference sequence), are DFQATT and SNEGSKA. V has 3 bases trimmed and J has 5 bases trimmed; junction bases matching no gene number 6. Sequencing was done on a sample of peripheral blood. This clonotype originated in a woman aged 18-35 years with stable Graves' hyperthyroidism. Donor details come from another sample of the same person, matched by shared clones. This chain joins TRBV20-1 to TRBJ1-5; the junction holds 8 bases that match TRBD1. The CDR3 amino acid sequence is: CSARAHRGDQPQHF. DNA sequence: TGCAGTGCTAGGGCCCACAGGGGGGATCAGCCCCAGCATTTT.